This T cell receptor (beta chain) was obtained from a study of blood T cell repertoires in COVID-19. Turning to the study itself: The United States, Italy and Spain supplied acute and convalescent COVID-19 samples. PBMCs, B-cell-depleted T cells, or T cells provided the cDNA or gDNA that made up the material.

Under the authors' procedure: The authors estimated nucleated cell counts from reference gene primer amplification. TCRdb keeps only in-frame clones here, not all; method: immunoSEQ multiplex PCR. The DNA gave D and trimming, while V, J and clone size come from that table. Of fewer than 200,000 clones detected, 76% appear once; the ten largest clones hold roughly 3.5%. This clone was recorded a few times. This clonotype was sampled from a woman aged 80 or over with acute or convalescent COVID-19. Sequencing was done on a sample of peripheral blood.

The CDR3 DNA reads as TGTGCCTGGAGTGCGGATCGGGGCTACGAGCAGTACTTC. Translated, it gives CAWSADRGYEQYF. The chain carries TRBV30 and TRBJ2-7; tentative D call: TRBD2 (5 bases). The V gene lost 1 base and the J gene lost 3 bases, with 10 bases spanning the gap. CDR1 is GTSNPN, CDR2 SVGIG, per germline (reference sequence). The CDR3 is made up of 13 amino acids.